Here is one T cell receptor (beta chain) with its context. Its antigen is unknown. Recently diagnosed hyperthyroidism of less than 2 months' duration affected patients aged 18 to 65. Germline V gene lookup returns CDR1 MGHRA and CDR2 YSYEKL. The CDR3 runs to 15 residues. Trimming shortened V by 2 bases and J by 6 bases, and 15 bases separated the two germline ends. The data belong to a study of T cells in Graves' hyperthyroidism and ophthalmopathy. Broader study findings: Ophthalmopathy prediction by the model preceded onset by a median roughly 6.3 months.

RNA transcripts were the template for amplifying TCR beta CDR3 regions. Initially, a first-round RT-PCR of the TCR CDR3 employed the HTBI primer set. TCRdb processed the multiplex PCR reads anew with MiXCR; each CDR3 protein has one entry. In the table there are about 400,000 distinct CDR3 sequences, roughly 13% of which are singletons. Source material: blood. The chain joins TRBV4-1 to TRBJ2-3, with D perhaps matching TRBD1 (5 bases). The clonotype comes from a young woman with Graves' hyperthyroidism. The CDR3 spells CASSQLGVLADTQYF. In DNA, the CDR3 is TGCGCCAGCAGCCAATTAGGGGTACTCGCGGATACGCAGTATTTT.